The following is a T cell receptor (beta chain) sequence with its context. V was cut by 5 bases and J by 1 base, with 16 bases left in between. Germline CDR1 and CDR2: SNHLY and FYNNEI. CDR3 length: 16 amino acids. This entry belongs to a study of T cell responses to AZD1222 COVID-19 vaccine. Repertoires were generated with immunoSEQ multiplex PCR, while TCRdb's copy carries only in-frame clones and drops some. The data hold about 140,000 clones, with around 93% observed a single time. The source of this sequence is an adult in good health. V is TRBV2 and J is TRBJ2-3; D is possibly TRBD1 (6 bases). Here the sequenced sample was peripheral blood, taken on day 0 of AZD1222 vaccination. For the CDR3, the DNA is TGTGCCAGCAGTTCCGGGACAAACTCGGGCACAGATACGCAGTATTTT. As protein: CASSSGTNSGTDTQYF. The full variable domain, its missing parts supplied by reference TRBV2 and TRBJ2-3, is EPEVTQTPSHQVTQMGQEVILRCVPISNHLYFYWYRQILGQKVEFLVSFYNNEISEKSEIFDDQFSVERPDGSNFTLKIRSTKLEDSAMYFCASSSGTNSGTDTQYFGPGTRLTVL.